The 29 T cell receptor beta chains reported below all come from one sample, sequenced in a study of blood T cell repertoires in COVID-19. Clones were sequenced by immunoSEQ multiplex PCR, and TCRdb holds only the in-frame ones, with some missing. The table has under 300,000 clones, about 83% seen once. The sample comprised peripheral blood. The origin of the receptors is a man aged 50 to 60 with acute or convalescent COVID-19.

The CDR3 DNA reads as TGCGCCAGCAGCTTTGGTCTAGGGGATAATTCACCCCTCCACTTT. It translates to CASSFGLGDNSPLHF. The chain joins TRBV5-1 to TRBJ1-6; D is possibly TRBD1 (5 bases). Trimming stripped 2 bases from V and 5 bases from J, with 11 bases between. Per germline, CDR1 SGHRS and CDR2 YFSETQ. This CDR3 comprises 15 residues.

The chain is built from TRBV7-9 and TRBJ2-1, with D possibly TRBD2 on 5 matching bases. The V end lost 1 base, the J end lost 10 bases, and 11 bases lay between the germline ends. Per germline, CDR1 SEHNR and CDR2 FQNEAQ (reference sequence). The CDR3 consists of 13 residues. CDR3 DNA: TGTGCCAGCAGCTTAGGGGAGTCGGTGGAGCAGTTCTTC. Residues: CASSLGESVEQFF.

The V call is TRBV6-6, the J call TRBJ2-3; 15 positions agree with TRBD2. CDR1 and CDR2 (germline): MNHNY, SVGAGI (reference sequence). There are 20 residues in the CDR3. The ends lost 5 bases at V and 0 bases at J; junction bases unmatched: 12. CDR3 sequence: CASSPPGLAGGLTSTDTQYF. As DNA, the CDR3 is TGTGCCAGCAGTCCGCCGGGACTAGCGGGGGGACTTACTAGCACAGATACGCAGTATTTT.

The chain employs TRBV3-1 (or the pseudogene TRBV3-2) and TRBJ1-2; tentatively, D is TRBD1 (6 bases). The germline gives CDR1 LGHDT, CDR2 YNNKEL (reference sequence). CDR3 length equals 15 residues. The V end lost 0 bases, the J end lost 7 bases, and 15 bases lay between the germline ends. In nucleotides, the CDR3 is TGTGCCAGCAGCCAAGAGTTCGGACAGACCGGTGGCTACACCTTC. Its translation: CASSQEFGQTGGYTF.

V usage is TRBV6-1 and J usage is TRBJ1-6; D remains unclear. This CDR3 has 18 residues. V shed 0 bases and J shed 0 bases, with 12 bases lying between them. Germline CDR1 MNHNS, CDR2 SASEGT. The chain's CDR3 is CASSEAIAYSSYNSPLHF. As DNA, the CDR3 is TGTGCCAGCAGTGAAGCGATTGCGTATAGCTCCTATAATTCACCCCTCCACTTT.

As DNA, the CDR3 is TGTGCCAGCAGCGTAGGGGACGGGACAATGGGTGAAAAACTGTTTTTT. Its translation: CASSVGDGTMGEKLFF. The genes are TRBV9 and TRBJ1-4; D might be TRBD1 (6 bases). The germline V gene has CDR1 SGDLS and CDR2 YYNGEE. This CDR3 comprises 16 residues. Trimming took off 0 bases at V and 7 bases at J, with 16 bases between the two ends.

The chain has TRBV25-1 and TRBJ1-6; 11 bases fit TRBD1. The V and J ends lost 4 bases and 7 bases, in that order; junction bases with no gene match: 3. CDR3 length: 15 amino acids. CDR1 and CDR2 from the germline V gene are MGHDK and SYGVNS. The CDR3 coding sequence is TGTGCCAGCAGTGTTGGACAGGGGGCCAATTCACCCCTCCACTTT. Protein: CASSVGQGANSPLHF.

This clone was seen a few times. The chain uses TRBV3-1 (or the pseudogene TRBV3-2) and TRBJ2-1; D possibly corresponds to TRBD1 (5 bases). The V end was cut by 1 base, the J end by 8 bases, with 12 bases between. Germline V gene data show CDR1 as LGHDT and CDR2 as YNNKEL (reference sequence). This CDR3 has 14 residues. CDR3: CASSQAPGRDEQFF. For the CDR3, the DNA is TGTGCCAGCAGCCAAGCCCCAGGGCGCGATGAGCAGTTCTTC.

The chain couples TRBV14 to TRBJ2-3; 9 bases match TRBD2. Trimming took 4 bases from V and 5 from J; bases not matched to a gene: 13. This CDR3 has 17 amino acids. Germline V lookup: CDR1 SGHDN, CDR2 FVKESK. CDR3 nucleotide sequence: TGTGCCAGCAGCCTGGGGCGAGGCGGGGGGGCCGTAGATACGCAGTATTTT. Its translation is CASSLGRGGGAVDTQYF.

The gene calls are TRBV10-2 and TRBJ2-7, with D maybe TRBD2 (5 bases). This CDR3 spans 13 amino acids. The germline V gene encodes CDR1 WSHSY and CDR2 SAAADI. V was pared by 6 bases and J by 3 bases, with 12 bases between. The CDR3 bases are TGCGCCAGCAGCCGCGGGCTAAACTACGAGCAGTACTTC. This translates into CASSRGLNYEQYF.

The CDR3 reads CASSPRLGTKQETQYF. The CDR3 nucleotides are TGTGCCAGCAGCCCACGATTGGGGACAAAACAAGAGACCCAGTACTTC. V usage is TRBV7-9 and J usage is TRBJ2-5; D might be TRBD1 (6 bases). Trimming stripped 5 bases from V and 2 bases from J, with 18 bases between. CDR1 is SEHNR, CDR2 FQNEAQ, per germline (reference sequence). The CDR3 sequence is 16 residues long.

The CDR3 DNA is TGTGCCAGCAGCTTAGCCGCCCAGAGGGACACTGAAGCTTTCTTT. Protein product: CASSLAAQRDTEAFF. V usage is TRBV7-3 and J usage is TRBJ1-1; D gene ambiguous. Germline loops: CDR1 SGHTA, CDR2 FQGTGA. V gave up 2 bases and J gave up 3 bases, with 13 bases separating them. The length of the CDR3 is 15 residues. Combining the CDR3 with reference TRBV7-3 and TRBJ1-1 gives the whole variable domain GAGVSQTPSNKVTEKGKYVELRCDPISGHTALYWYRQSLGQGPEFLIYFQGTGAADDSGLPNDRFFAVRPEGSVSTLKIQRTERGDSAVYLCASSLAAQRDTEAFFGQGTRLTVV.

This clone was observed a few times. The chain combines TRBV4-1 with TRBJ1-2; D uncertain. The CDR3 totals 14 residues. Germline CDR1 reads MGHRA; CDR2 reads YSYEKL. The V end was cut by 0 bases, the J end by 3 bases, with 8 bases between. In DNA, the CDR3 is TGCGCCAGCAGCCAAGATATCCGGGACTATGGCTACACCTTC. Translated, it gives CASSQDIRDYGYTF.

This clone was recorded only once. J is TRBJ1-2 and V is TRBV2, with TRBD1 as a possible D gene (6 bases). The V and J ends lost 4 bases and 3 bases respectively, with 9 bases between them. The CDR3 runs 13 residues. Per the germline V gene, CDR1 is SNHLY and CDR2 is FYNNEI. The CDR3 spells CASSGGQDYGYTF. The CDR3 DNA reads TGTGCCAGCAGTGGGGGACAAGACTATGGCTACACCTTC. Together with reference TRBV2 and TRBJ1-2, the CDR3 gives the full variable domain: EPEVTQTPSHQVTQMGQEVILRCVPISNHLYFYWYRQILGQKVEFLVSFYNNEISEKSEIFDDQFSVERPDGSNFTLKIRSTKLEDSAMYFCASSGGQDYGYTFGSGTRLTVV.

The chain employs TRBV28 and TRBJ2-3; the match to TRBD1 covers 9 bases. Unmatched junction bases numbered 8, after V lost 6 bases and J lost 4 bases. The CDR3 covers 15 residues. Germline assignment: CDR1 MDHEN and CDR2 SYDVKM. CDR3 region: CASSDPGQGADTQYF. In DNA form, the CDR3 reads TGTGCCAGCAGCGATCCGGGACAGGGAGCAGATACGCAGTATTTT.

This clone has more than one count but fewer than ten. Distinct nucleotide sequences in the sample also encode this CDR3. CDR3 region: CASSPGGYEQYF. The CDR3 nucleotides read TGTGCCAGCAGTCCAGGGGGCTACGAGCAGTACTTC. The chain couples TRBV6-5 to TRBJ2-7; 7 positions agree with TRBD1. This CDR3 has 12 amino acids. With V trimmed by 5 bases and J by 3 bases, 1 base remained unmatched. The germline V gene encodes CDR1 MNHEY and CDR2 SVGAGI.

The rearrangement links TRBV6-5 to TRBJ1-2; D is perhaps TRBD1 (6 bases). V lost 11 bases to trimming and J lost 4 bases, with 17 bases between them. The CDR3 has 13 residues. The germline gives CDR1 MNHEY, CDR2 SVGAGI. The CDR3 region has the DNA TGTGCCGGCGCCCAGGACAGACGCTATGGCTACACCTTC. This sequence encodes CAGAQDRRYGYTF.

The chain has TRBV19 and TRBJ1-3; tentative D call: TRBD1 (5 bases). V was clipped by 5 bases and J by 2 bases, with 10 bases between them. CDR1 is LNHDA and CDR2 is SQIVND in the germline V gene (reference sequence). This CDR3 spans 14 amino acids. The CDR3 is CASSYTGAGNTIYF. CDR3 nucleotides: TGTGCCAGTAGTTACACAGGAGCTGGAAACACCATATATTTT.

This chain connects TRBV6-5 to TRBJ2-7; TRBD1 aligns across 7 bases. The germline gives CDR1 MNHEY, CDR2 SVGAGI. CDR3 length: 15 residues. After removal of 6 bases from V and 1 base from J, the junction contained 9 bases not matched to a gene. The CDR3 DNA reads as TGTGCCAGCAGCGTACAGGGGATAGCATCCTACGAGCAGTACTTC. It is translated as CASSVQGIASYEQYF.

Comments on this clone: At the DNA level, this CDR3 is encoded by other sequences in the same sample as well. The chain carries TRBV5-5 and TRBJ1-1; D unresolved. V shed 2 bases and J shed 4 bases, with 9 bases lying between them. The length of the CDR3 is 13 residues. Germline lookup yields CDR1 SGHKS and CDR2 YYEKEE (reference sequence). The CDR3, as DNA: TGTGCCAGCAGCTTCAGGTTGAGCACTGAAGCTTTCTTT. Translating gives CASSFRLSTEAFF. The full variable domain, in which reference TRBV5-5 and TRBJ1-1 provide the parts outside the CDR3, is DAGVTQSPTHLIKTRGQQVTLRCSPISGHKSVSWYQQVLGQGPQFIFQYYEKEERGRGNFPDRFSARQFPNYSSELNVNALLLGDSALYLCASSFRLSTEAFFGQGTRLTVV.

This chain uses TRBV19 with TRBJ1-6, with 9 bases that match TRBD1. The CDR3 loop spans 14 amino acids. V shed 5 bases and J 10 bases; nucleotides not matched to a gene: 6. Germline CDR1 reads LNHDA; CDR2 reads SQIVND (reference sequence). CDR3 bases: TGTGCCAGTAGTGAGGGACAGGGAGGCTCACCCCTCCACTTT. Translating it yields CASSEGQGGSPLHF.

V is TRBV6-5 and J is TRBJ2-7; 8 nucleotides align to TRBD1. Germline V gene lookup returns CDR1 MNHEY and CDR2 SVGAGI. Trimming removed 4 bases from V and 2 bases from J; junction bases left unmatched: 10. The CDR3 totals 16 residues. The CDR3 region has the DNA TGTGCCAGCAGTTTGAAACCGGGACAGGTGACCTACGAGCAGTACTTC. It codes for CASSLKPGQVTYEQYF.

This chain links TRBV28 with TRBJ2-7; 14 bases fit TRBD2. V gave up 3 bases and J gave up 5 bases; unmatched junction bases: 3. CDR1 and CDR2 (germline): MDHEN, SYDVKM. This CDR3 has 15 residues. The chain's CDR3 is CASSFGLAGGNEQYF. The CDR3 DNA follows: TGTGCCAGCAGTTTCGGACTAGCGGGAGGAAACGAGCAGTACTTC.

The chain has TRBV18 and TRBJ1-1, with D unresolved. Per the germline V gene, CDR1 is KGHSH and CDR2 is LQKENI. The CDR3 is made up of 13 amino acids. V lost 3 bases and J 3 bases, leaving 8 bases between the germline ends. CDR3 DNA: TGTGCCAGCTCACCCCTCATAGACACTGAAGCTTTCTTT. Amino acid sequence: CASSPLIDTEAFF.

This clone was seen only once. The V call is TRBV18, the J call TRBJ1-3; possible D gene TRBD1, 5 bases. Germline CDR1 is KGHSH and CDR2 is LQKENI. V shed 1 base and J shed 2 bases, with 9 bases lying between them. The CDR3 extends over 15 amino acids. CDR3 coding DNA: TGTGCCAGCTCACCACTCGACAGCCCTGGAAACACCATATATTTT. It codes for CASSPLDSPGNTIYF.

This clone was detected only a few times. This chain connects TRBV7-9 to TRBJ1-2; D remains ambiguous. Per the germline V gene, CDR1 is SEHNR and CDR2 is FQNEAQ (reference sequence). CDR3 length: 12 residues. Trimming removed 5 bases at V and 3 bases at J, with 7 bases between. CDR3 region: CASSHTDYGYTF. In nucleotides, the CDR3 is TGTGCCAGCAGCCATACAGACTATGGCTACACCTTC.

CDR3 DNA sequence: TGCGCCAGCAGTCCTAGCGGGAGCGGCTACAATGAGCAGTTCTTC. The encoded protein is CASSPSGSGYNEQFF. J is TRBJ2-1 and V is TRBV10-1; 10 bases map to TRBD2. The germline gives CDR1 WNHNN, CDR2 SYGVQD (reference sequence). After removal of 5 bases from V and 3 bases from J, the junction contained 4 bases not matched to a gene. The CDR3 runs to 15 residues.

V is TRBV7-9 and J is TRBJ2-3, with 7 bases matching TRBD1. The J segment lost 8 bases and the V segment lost 2 bases, leaving 1 base of the junction unmatched. Germline V gene lookup returns CDR1 SEHNR and CDR2 FQNEAQ (reference sequence). This CDR3 has 12 amino acids. This chain's CDR3 is CASSLRQGTQYF. The DNA of the CDR3 is TGTGCCAGCAGCTTAAGACAGGGTACGCAGTATTTT.

The chain has TRBV4-1 and TRBJ2-5; D ambiguous. The CDR3 is 15 residues long. Germline CDR1 is MGHRA and CDR2 is YSYEKL. V was pared by 2 bases and J by 1 base, with 11 bases between. CDR3 sequence reads: CASSQTVLSQETQYF. CDR3 DNA sequence: TGCGCCAGCAGCCAAACCGTACTAAGCCAAGAGACCCAGTACTTC.